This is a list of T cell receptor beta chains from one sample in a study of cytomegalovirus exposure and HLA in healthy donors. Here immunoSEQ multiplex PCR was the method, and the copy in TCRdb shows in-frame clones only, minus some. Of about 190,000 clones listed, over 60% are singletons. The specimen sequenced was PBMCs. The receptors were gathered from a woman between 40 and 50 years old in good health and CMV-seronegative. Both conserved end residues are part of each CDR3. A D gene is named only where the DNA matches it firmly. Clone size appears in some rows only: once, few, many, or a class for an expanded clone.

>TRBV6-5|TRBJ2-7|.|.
TGTGCCAGCAGTTACTACGGTTCCTACGAGCAGTACTTC
CASSYYGSYEQYF
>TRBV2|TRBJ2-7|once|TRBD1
TGTGCCAGCAGTACCCCTAGAGGGACAGGGGGCTTAGAGCAGTACTTC
CASSTPRGTGGLEQYF
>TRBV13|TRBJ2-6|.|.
TGTGCCAGCAGCTTGAGGAGGGGGCTTGGGGCCAACGTCCTGACTTTC
CASSLRRGLGANVLTF
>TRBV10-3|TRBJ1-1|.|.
TGTGCCATCAGTGAGACTGGACTCACTGAAGCTTTCTTT
CAISETGLTEAFF
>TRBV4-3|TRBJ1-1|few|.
TGCGCCAGCAGCCAACCCGGACAGCACCCTGGCGCTTTCTTT
CASSQPGQHPGAFF
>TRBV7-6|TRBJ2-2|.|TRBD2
TGTGCCAGCAGCCCTAGGCGGGGACTAAACACCGGGGAGCTGTTTTTT
CASSPRRGLNTGELFF
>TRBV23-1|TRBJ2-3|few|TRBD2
TGCGCCACCCAGTCGGGAGGGCTCCCCGGGGGAGATACGCAGTATTTT
CATQSGGLPGGDTQYF
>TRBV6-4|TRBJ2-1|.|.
TGTGCCAGCACCCTACATAGTGGAGCCCCCTACAATGAGCAGTTCTTC
CASTLHSGAPYNEQFF
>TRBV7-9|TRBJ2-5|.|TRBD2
TGTGCCAGCAGCTTAGGGGCCGGGACTAATCCCCGGGAGACCCAGTACTTC
CASSLGAGTNPRETQYF
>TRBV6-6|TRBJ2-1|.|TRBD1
TGTGCCAGCAGTTTTTTTCGGGACAGGGGGAACAATGAGCAGTTCTTC
CASSFFRDRGNNEQFF
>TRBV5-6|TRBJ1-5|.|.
TGTGCCAGCAGCTTGGGAGCGGGTTCTTACCAGCCCCAGCATTTT
CASSLGAGSYQPQHF
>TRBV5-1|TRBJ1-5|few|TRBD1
TGCGCCAGCAGCTTGGGACAGGGCGCAAATCAGCCCCAGCATTTT
CASSLGQGANQPQHF
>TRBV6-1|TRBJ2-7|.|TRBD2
TGTGCCAGCAGTGGGACTAGCGGGAGAAGCTCCTACGAGCAGTACTTC
CASSGTSGRSSYEQYF
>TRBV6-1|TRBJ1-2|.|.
TGTGCCAGCAGTGAAGCCAGATCTAACTATGGCTACACCTTC
CASSEARSNYGYTF
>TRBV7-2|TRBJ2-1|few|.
TGTGCCAGCAGCCAAAGCGTCGGCGGGCGTAGCTCCTACAATGAGCAGTTCTTC
CASSQSVGGRSSYNEQFF
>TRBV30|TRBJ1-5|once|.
TGTGCCTGGAGTGTATCGGGCAATCAGCCCCAGCATTTT
CAWSVSGNQPQHF
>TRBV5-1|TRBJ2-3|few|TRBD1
TGCGCCAGCAGCGGGGGACAGCGCACAGATACGCAGTATTTT
CASSGGQRTDTQYF
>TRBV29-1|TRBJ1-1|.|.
TGCAGCGTTGGGGGGGACGCTGAAGCTTTCTTT
CSVGGDAEAFF
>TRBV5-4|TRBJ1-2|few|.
TGTGCCAGCAGCTTGGTGGATGGGCGTGGAACCTTC
CASSLVDGRGTF
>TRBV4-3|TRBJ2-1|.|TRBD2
TGCGCCAGCAGCAAGGACGGGGGGGGCTACAATGAGCAGTTCTTC
CASSKDGGGYNEQFF
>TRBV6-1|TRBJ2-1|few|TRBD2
TGTGCCAGCAGTGCAGGACTAGCGGGAGGCCCTTACAATGAGCAGTTCTTC
CASSAGLAGGPYNEQFF
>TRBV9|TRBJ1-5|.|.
TGTGCCAGCAGCGTACGCGGGGAAACCTATCAGCCCCAGCATTTT
CASSVRGETYQPQHF
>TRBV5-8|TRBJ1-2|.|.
TGTGCCAGCAGCTTGGTTATTCGGGCGGGTGATGGCTACACCTTC
CASSLVIRAGDGYTF
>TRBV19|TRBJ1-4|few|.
TGTGCCAGTAGCACCGGGACATGGGGTGAAAAACTGTTTTTT
CASSTGTWGEKLFF
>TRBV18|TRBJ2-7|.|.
TGTGCCAGCTCACCCCAGAGACATGGAGGTAACGAGCAGTACTTC
CASSPQRHGGNEQYF
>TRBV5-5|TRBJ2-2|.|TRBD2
TGTGCCAGCAGCTTGAAGCCTAGCGGGAGGGCCGAGGTGGCCTCCGGGGAGCTGTTTTTT
CASSLKPSGRAEVASGELFF
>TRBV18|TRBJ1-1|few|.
TGTGCCAGCTCACCACCATATATGAACACTGAAGCTTTCTTT
CASSPPYMNTEAFF
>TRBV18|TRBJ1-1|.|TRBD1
TGTGCCAGCTCACCGACAGGGGGCGGCCTGACTGAAGCTTTCTTT
CASSPTGGGLTEAFF
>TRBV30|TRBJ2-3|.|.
TGTGCCTGGAGTGTAATTGGGCAGGGTTCCAGCACAGATACGCAGTATTTT
CAWSVIGQGSSTDTQYF
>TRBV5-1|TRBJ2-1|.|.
TGCGCCAGCAGCTTGTCCGGCTACAATGAGCAGTTCTTC
CASSLSGYNEQFF
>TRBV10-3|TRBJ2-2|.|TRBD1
TGTGCCATCAGTGCTCGACAGGGGAATACCGGGGAGCTGTTTTTT
CAISARQGNTGELFF
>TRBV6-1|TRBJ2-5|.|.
TGTGCCAGCAGTGGAACAGGGCCGGAGACCCAGTACTTC
CASSGTGPETQYF
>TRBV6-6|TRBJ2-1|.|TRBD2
TGTGCCAGCAGTTTGTCGGGACTAGCGGGAAACAATGAGCAGTTCTTC
CASSLSGLAGNNEQFF
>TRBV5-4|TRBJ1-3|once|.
TGTGCCAGCAGCTTGGGCGGAAACTCTGGAAACACCATATATTTT
CASSLGGNSGNTIYF
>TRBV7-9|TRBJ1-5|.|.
TGTTCCAGCAGCTTAGTTGGAGGGGGGGATCAGCCCCAGCATTTT
CSSSLVGGGDQPQHF
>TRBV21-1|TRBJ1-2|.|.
TGTGCCAGCAGCCGACAGGGGGCAGTAGGCTACACCTTC
CASSRQGAVGYTF
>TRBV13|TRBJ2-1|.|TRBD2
TGTGCCAGCAGCCCGCGATGGACTAGCGGGAGTAGTGATGAGCAGTTCTTC
CASSPRWTSGSSDEQFF
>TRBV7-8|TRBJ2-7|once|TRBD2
TGTGCCAGCAGCTTAGGGCGGTTAGCGGGGGCCTACGAGCAGTACTTC
CASSLGRLAGAYEQYF
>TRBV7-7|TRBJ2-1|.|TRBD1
TGTGCTAGCAGCTCACAGGGGTCTACATACAATGAGCAGTTCTTC
CASSSQGSTYNEQFF
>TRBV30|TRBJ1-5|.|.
TGTGCCTGGAGTGTGGGAAGGGGACAGCCCCAGCATTTT
CAWSVGRGQPQHF
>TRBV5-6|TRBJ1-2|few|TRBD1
TGTGCCAGCAGCCGTCCCGGGACAGGGAACTATGGCTACACCTTC
CASSRPGTGNYGYTF
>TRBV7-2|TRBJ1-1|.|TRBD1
TGTGCCAGCAGCTCTACAGGGGGCAGGACTGAAGCTTTCTTT
CASSSTGGRTEAFF
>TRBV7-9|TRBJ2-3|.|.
TGTGCCAGCACTTCCATTAGAAGTTTTACGCAGTATTTT
CASTSIRSFTQYF
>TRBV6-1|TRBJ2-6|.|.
TGTGCCAGCAGTGTCCCCCGGGGGGCGGGTGGGGCCAACGTCCTGACTTTC
CASSVPRGAGGANVLTF
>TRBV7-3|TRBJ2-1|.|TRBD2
TGTGCCAGCAGCTTATCTAGCGGGGGTTACAATGAGCAGTTCTTC
CASSLSSGGYNEQFF
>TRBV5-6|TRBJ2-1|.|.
TGTGCCAGCAGCCAGTACAATGAGCAGTTCTTC
CASSQYNEQFF
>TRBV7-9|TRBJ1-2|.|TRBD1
TGTGCCAGCAGCCCGGGACAGGGTGCGGGTGGCTACACCTTC
CASSPGQGAGGYTF